This T cell receptor beta chain appears in the sequencing data of a study of blood T cell repertoires in COVID-19. Background on the study: T cells, B-cell-depleted T cells, or PBMCs supplied cDNA or gDNA.

In the authors' methods: Amplification from reference gene primers served as the basis for estimated nucleated cell counts. Libraries were prepared by immunoSEQ multiplex PCR; TCRdb keeps only in-frame clonotypes and omits some of them. D and trimming come from the DNA, and the V and J calls and clone size come from that table. The table records a few hundred thousand clones, roughly 88% of them present only once. This CDR3 has 13 amino acids. V was pared by 2 bases and J by 11 bases, with 10 bases of the junction left unmatched. Looked up from germline, CDR1 is SQVTM and CDR2 is ANQGSEA. The source of this sequence is a woman aged 25 to 39 with active or convalescent COVID-19. Sequencing used peripheral blood. This rearrangement joins TRBV29-1 to TRBJ2-7; 9 nucleotides align to TRBD2. CDR3: CSVEITSGRGKYF. The CDR3 DNA reads as TGCAGCGTTGAAATAACTAGCGGGCGGGGGAAGTACTTC.